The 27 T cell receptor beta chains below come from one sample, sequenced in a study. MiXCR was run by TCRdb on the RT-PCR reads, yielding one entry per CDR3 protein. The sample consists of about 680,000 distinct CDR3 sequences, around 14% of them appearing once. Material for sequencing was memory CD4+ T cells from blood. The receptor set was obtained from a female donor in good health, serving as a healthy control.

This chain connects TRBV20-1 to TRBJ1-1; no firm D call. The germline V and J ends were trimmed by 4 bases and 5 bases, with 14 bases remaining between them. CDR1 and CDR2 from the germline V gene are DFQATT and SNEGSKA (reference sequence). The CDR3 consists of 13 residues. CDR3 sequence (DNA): TGCAGTGCTACCGGGCGAGGGTGGACTGAAGCTTTCTTT. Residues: CSATGRGWTEAFF.

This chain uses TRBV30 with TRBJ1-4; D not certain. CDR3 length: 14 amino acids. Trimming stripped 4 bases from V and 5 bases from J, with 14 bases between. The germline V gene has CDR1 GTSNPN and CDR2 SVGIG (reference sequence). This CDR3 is CAWNKRAANEKLFF. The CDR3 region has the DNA TGTGCCTGGAACAAACGGGCAGCAAATGAAAAACTGTTTTTT.

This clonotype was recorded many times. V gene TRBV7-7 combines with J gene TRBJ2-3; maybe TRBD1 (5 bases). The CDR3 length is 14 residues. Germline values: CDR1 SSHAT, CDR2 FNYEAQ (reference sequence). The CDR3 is CVSSSLDSPDTQYF. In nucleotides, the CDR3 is TGTGTTAGCAGCTCCCTAGACAGCCCAGATACGCAGTATTTT.

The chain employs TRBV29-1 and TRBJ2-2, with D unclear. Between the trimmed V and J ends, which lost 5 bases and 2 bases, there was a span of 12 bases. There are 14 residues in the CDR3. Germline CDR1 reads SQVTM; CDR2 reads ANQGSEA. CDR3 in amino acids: CSVYETANTGELFF. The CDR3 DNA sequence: TGCAGCGTTTACGAAACAGCCAACACCGGGGAGCTGTTTTTT.

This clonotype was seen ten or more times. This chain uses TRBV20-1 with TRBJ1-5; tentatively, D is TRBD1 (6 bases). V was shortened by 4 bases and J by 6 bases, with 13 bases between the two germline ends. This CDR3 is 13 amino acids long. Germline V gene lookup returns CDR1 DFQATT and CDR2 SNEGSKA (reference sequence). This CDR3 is CSAKQGSVQPQHF. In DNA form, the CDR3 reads TGCAGTGCTAAACAGGGATCCGTTCAGCCCCAGCATTTT.

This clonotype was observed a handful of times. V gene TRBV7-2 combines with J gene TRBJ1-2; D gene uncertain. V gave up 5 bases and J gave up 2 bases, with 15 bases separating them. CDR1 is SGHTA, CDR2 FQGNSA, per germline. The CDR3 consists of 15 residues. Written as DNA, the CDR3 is TGTGCCAGCAGCCCGGACGCACAGATCAACTATGGCTACACCTTC. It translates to CASSPDAQINYGYTF.

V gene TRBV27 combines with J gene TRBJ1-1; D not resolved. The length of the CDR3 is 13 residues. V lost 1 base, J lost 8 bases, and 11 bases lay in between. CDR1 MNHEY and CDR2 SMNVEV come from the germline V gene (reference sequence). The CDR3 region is CASSLWGPPEAFF. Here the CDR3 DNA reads TGTGCCAGCAGTTTATGGGGTCCTCCGGAAGCTTTCTTT.

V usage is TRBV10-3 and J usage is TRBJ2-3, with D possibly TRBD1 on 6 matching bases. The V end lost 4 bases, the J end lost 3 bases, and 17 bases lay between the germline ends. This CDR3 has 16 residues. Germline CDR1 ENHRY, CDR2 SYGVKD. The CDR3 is CAISGPEGVVTDTQYF. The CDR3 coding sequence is TGTGCCATCAGTGGACCCGAGGGGGTGGTGACAGATACGCAGTATTTT.

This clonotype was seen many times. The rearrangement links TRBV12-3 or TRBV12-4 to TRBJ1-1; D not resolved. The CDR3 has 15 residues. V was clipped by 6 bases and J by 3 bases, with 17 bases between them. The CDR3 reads CASSLHASWDTEAFF. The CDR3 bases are TGTGCCAGCAGCCTTCACGCGAGTTGGGACACTGAAGCTTTCTTT.

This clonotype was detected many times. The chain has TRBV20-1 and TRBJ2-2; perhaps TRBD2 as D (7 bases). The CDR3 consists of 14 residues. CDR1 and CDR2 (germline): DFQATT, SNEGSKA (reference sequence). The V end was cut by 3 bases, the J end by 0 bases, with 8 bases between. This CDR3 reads CSASGGPNTGELFF. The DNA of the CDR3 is TGCAGTGCTAGCGGGGGGCCGAACACCGGGGAGCTGTTTTTT.

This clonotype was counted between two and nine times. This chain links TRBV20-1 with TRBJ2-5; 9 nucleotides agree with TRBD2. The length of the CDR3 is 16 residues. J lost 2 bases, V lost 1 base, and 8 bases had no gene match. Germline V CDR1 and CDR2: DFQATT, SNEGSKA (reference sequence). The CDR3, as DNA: TGCAGTGCTAGAGTTTTGAGCGGGAGGACACAAGAGACCCAGTACTTC. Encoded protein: CSARVLSGRTQETQYF.

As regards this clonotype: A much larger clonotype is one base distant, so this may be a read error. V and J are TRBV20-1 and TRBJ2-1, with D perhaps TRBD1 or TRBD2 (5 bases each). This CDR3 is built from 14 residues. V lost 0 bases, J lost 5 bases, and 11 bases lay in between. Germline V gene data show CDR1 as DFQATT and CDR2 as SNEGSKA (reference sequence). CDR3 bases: TGCAGTGCTAGAGATCATGGGGGAGACAATGAGCAGTTCTTC. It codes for CSARDHGGDNEQFF.

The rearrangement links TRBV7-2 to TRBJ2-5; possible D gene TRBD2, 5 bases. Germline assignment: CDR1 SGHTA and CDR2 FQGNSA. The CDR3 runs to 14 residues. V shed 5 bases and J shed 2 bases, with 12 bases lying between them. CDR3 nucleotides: TGTGCCAGCAGCCCTGGACTGCGACAAGAGACCCAGTACTTC. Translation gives CASSPGLRQETQYF.

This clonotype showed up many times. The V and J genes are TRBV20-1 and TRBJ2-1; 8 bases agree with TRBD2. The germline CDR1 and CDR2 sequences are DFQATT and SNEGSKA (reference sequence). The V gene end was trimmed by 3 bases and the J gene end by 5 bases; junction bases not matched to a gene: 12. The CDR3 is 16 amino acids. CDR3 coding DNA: TGCAGTGCTAGTCTGGATGTGGCGGGAGGACACAATGAGCAGTTCTTC. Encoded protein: CSASLDVAGGHNEQFF.

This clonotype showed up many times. The CDR3 region is CASSGTGGVGTQYF. The CDR3 DNA follows: TGTGCCAGCAGTGGGACAGGGGGTGTGGGGACCCAGTACTTC. The chain has TRBV12-3 or TRBV12-4 and TRBJ2-5, with 11 bases identical to TRBD1. The CDR3 has 14 amino acids. Losses at the gene ends were 5 bases for V and 7 bases for J; bases not matched to a gene: 6.

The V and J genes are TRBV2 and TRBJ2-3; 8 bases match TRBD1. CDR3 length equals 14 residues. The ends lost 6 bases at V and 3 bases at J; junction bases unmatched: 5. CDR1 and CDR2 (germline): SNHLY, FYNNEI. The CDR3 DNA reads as TGTGCCAGCAGCGCGGACAGGGCAACAGATACGCAGTATTTT. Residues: CASSADRATDTQYF. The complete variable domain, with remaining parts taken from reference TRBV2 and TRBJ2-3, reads EPEVTQTPSHQVTQMGQEVILRCVPISNHLYFYWYRQILGQKVEFLVSFYNNEISEKSEIFDDQFSVERPDGSNFTLKIRSTKLEDSAMYFCASSADRATDTQYFGPGTRLTVL.

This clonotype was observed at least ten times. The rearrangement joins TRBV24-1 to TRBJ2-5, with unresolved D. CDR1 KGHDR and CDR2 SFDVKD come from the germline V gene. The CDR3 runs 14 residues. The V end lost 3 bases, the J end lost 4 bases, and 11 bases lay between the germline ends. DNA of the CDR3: TGTGCCACCAGTGATAGGACGTCGGGAGAGACCCAGTACTTC. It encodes CATSDRTSGETQYF.

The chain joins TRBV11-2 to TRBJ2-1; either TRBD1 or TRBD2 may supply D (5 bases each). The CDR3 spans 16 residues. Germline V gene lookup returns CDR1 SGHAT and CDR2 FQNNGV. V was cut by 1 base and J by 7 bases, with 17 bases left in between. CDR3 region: CASSLAGLATINEQFF. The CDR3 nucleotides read TGTGCCAGCAGCTTAGCGGGGCTAGCTACGATAAATGAGCAGTTCTTC.

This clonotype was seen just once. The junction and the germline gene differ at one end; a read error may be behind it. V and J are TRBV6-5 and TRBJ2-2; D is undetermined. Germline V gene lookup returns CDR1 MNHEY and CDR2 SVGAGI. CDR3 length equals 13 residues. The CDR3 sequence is CARSYDNTGELFF. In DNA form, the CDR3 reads TGTGCCAGAAGTTACGATAACACCGGGGAGCTGTTTTTT.

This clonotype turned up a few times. CDR3 loop: CASSLGSYTRSEYF. As DNA, the CDR3 is TGTGCCAGCAGCTTGGGCAGCTATACCCGTTCTGAGTACTTC. The chain links TRBV11-2 to TRBJ2-7; D unresolved. Trimming shortened V by 3 bases and J by 11 bases, and 20 bases separated the two germline ends. The CDR3 extends over 14 amino acids. Per the germline V gene, CDR1 is SGHAT and CDR2 is FQNNGV.

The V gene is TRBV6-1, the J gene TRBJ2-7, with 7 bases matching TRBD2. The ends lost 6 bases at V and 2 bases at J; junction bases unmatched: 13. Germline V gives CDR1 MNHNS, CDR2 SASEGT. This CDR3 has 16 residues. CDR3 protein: CASSVIWDYRTYEQYF. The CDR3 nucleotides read TGTGCCAGCAGCGTGATCTGGGACTATCGTACCTACGAGCAGTACTTC.

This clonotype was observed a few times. CDR3 sequence: CASSNAGGRGTDTQYF. The CDR3 DNA reads TGTGCCAGCTCCAACGCGGGGGGGAGAGGCACAGATACGCAGTATTTT. This rearrangement joins TRBV6-5 to TRBJ2-3, with 9 positions matching TRBD2. Trimming cost V 8 bases and J 1 base; bases outside gene matches: 10. Germline values: CDR1 MNHEY, CDR2 SVGAGI. The CDR3 length is 16 residues.

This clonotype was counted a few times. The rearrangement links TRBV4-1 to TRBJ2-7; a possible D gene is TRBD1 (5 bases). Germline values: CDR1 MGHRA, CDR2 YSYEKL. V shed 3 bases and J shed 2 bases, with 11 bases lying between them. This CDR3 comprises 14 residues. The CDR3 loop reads CASSQLLGPYEQYF. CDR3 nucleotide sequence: TGCGCCAGCAGCCAGCTTTTGGGGCCCTACGAGCAGTACTTC.

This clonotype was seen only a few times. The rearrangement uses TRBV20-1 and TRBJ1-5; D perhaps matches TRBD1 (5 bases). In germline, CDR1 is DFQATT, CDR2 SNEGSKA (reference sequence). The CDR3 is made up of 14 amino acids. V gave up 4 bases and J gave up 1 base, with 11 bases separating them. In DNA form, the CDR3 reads TGCAGTGCTAACAGCAGGGTCAGCAATCAGCCCCAGCATTTT. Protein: CSANSRVSNQPQHF.

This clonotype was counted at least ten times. As DNA, the CDR3 is TGCAGCGTCGCCACAGGGGTAGGAGAAAAACTGTTTTTT. This codes for CSVATGVGEKLFF. The V call is TRBV29-1, the J call TRBJ1-4; 7 positions agree with TRBD1. J was trimmed by 8 bases and V by 6 bases; bases with no gene match: 9. This CDR3 contains 13 residues. Germline CDR1 is SQVTM and CDR2 is ANQGSEA. Drawing the rest from reference TRBV29-1 and TRBJ1-4, the complete variable domain is SAVISQKPSRDICQRGTSLTIQCQVDSQVTMMFWYRQQPGQSLTLIATANQGSEATYESGFVIDKFPISRPNLTFSTLTVSNMSPEDSSIYLCSVATGVGEKLFFGSGTQLSVL.

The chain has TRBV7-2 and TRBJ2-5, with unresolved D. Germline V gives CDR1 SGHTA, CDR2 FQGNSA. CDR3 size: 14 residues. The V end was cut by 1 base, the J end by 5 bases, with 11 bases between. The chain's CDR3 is CASSLVIPGETQYF. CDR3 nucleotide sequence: TGTGCCAGCAGCTTAGTCATCCCCGGGGAGACCCAGTACTTC.

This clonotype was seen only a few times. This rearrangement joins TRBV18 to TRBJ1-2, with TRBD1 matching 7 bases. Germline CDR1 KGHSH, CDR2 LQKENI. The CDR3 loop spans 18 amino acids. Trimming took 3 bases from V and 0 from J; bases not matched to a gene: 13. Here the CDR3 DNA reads TGTGCCAGCTCACCTCGAATGACGTCAGGGACAGCTAACTATGGCTACACCTTC. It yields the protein CASSPRMTSGTANYGYTF.